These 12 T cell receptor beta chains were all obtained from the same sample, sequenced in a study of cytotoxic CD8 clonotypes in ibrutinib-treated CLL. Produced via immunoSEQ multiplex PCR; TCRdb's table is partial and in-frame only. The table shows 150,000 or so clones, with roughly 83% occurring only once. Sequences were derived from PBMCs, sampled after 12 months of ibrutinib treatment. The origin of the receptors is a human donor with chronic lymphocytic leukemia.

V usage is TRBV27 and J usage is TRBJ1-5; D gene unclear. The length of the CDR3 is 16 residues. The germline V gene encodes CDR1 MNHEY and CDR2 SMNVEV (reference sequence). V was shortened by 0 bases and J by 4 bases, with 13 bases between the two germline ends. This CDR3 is CASSLSIPDLNQPQHF. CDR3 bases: TGTGCCAGCAGTTTATCGATCCCGGACCTGAATCAGCCCCAGCATTTT.

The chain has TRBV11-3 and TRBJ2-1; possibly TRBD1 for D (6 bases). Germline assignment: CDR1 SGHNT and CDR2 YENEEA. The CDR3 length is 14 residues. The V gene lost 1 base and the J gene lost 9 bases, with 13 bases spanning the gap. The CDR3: CASSLGQGFSEQFF. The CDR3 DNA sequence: TGTGCCAGCAGCTTAGGGCAGGGGTTCTCTGAGCAGTTCTTC.

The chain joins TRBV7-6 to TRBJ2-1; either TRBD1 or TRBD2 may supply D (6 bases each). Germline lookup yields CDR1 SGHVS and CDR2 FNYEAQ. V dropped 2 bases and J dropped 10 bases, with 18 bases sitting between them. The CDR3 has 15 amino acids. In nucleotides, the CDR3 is TGTGCCAGCAGCTTATTGGGGGGCGAAGGGACAGAGCAGTTCTTC. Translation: CASSLLGGEGTEQFF. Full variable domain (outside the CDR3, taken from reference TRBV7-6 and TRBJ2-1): GAGVSQSPRYKVTKRGQDVALRCDPISGHVSLYWYRQALGQGPEFLTYFNYEAQQDKSGLPNDRFSAERPEGSISTLTIQRTEQRDSAMYRCASSLLGGEGTEQFFGPGTRLTVL.

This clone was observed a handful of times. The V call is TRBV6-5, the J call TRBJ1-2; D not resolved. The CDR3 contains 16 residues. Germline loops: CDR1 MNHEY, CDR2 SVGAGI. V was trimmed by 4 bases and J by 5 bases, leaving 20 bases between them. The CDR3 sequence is CASSSISGRAPYGYTF. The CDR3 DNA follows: TGTGCCAGCAGTTCCATCTCCGGACGGGCCCCATATGGCTACACCTTC.

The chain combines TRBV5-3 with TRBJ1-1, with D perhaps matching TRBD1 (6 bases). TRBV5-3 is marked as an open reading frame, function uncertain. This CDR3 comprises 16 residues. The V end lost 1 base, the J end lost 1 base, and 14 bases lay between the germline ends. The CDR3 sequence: CARSLYRAFANTEAFF. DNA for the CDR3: TGTGCCAGAAGCTTGTACAGGGCATTTGCGAACACTGAAGCTTTCTTT.

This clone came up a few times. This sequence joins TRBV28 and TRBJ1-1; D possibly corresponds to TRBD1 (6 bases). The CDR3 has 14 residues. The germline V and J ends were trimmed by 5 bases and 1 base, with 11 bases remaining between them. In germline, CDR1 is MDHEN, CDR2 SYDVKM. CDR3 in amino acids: CASSQGHENTEAFF. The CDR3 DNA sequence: TGTGCCAGCAGTCAGGGACACGAGAACACTGAAGCTTTCTTT.

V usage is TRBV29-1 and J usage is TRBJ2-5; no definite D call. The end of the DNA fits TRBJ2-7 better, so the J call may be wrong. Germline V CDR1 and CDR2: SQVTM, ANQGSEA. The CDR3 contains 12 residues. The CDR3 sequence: CSVRRDSYEQYF. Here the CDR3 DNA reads TGCAGCGTTAGAAGGGACTCCTACGAGCAGTACTTC.

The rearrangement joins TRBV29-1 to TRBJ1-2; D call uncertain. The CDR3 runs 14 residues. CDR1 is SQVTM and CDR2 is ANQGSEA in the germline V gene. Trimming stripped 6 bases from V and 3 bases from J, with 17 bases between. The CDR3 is CSVPRGKGDYGYTF. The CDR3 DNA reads TGCAGCGTCCCCCGGGGAAAGGGCGACTATGGCTACACCTTC.

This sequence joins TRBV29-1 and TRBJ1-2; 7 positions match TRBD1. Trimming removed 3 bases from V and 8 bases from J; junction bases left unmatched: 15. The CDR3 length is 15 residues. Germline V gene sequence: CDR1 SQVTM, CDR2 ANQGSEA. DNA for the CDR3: TGCAGCGTTGAGGGACAGACACTATGGGACGGAGGCTACACCTTC. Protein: CSVEGQTLWDGGYTF. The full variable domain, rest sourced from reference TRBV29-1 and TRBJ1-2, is SAVISQKPSRDICQRGTSLTIQCQVDSQVTMMFWYRQQPGQSLTLIATANQGSEATYESGFVIDKFPISRPNLTFSTLTVSNMSPEDSSIYLCSVEGQTLWDGGYTFGSGTRLTVV.

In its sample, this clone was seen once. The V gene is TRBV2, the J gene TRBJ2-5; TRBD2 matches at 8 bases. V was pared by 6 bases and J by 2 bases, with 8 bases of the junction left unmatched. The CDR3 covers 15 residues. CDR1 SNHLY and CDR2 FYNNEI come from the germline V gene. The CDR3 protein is CASRELSSGQETQYF. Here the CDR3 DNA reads TGTGCCAGCAGGGAATTATCTAGCGGGCAAGAGACCCAGTACTTC.

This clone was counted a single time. Written as DNA, the CDR3 is TGTGCCAGCAGTTTAAGGACCGTGAACACTGAAGCTTTCTTT. It translates to CASSLRTVNTEAFF. The rearrangement uses TRBV6-6 and TRBJ1-1, with unresolved D. CDR3 size: 14 residues. Germline CDR1 and CDR2: MNHNY and SVGAGI (reference sequence). Trimming took 4 bases from V and 0 from J, leaving 9 bases between them.

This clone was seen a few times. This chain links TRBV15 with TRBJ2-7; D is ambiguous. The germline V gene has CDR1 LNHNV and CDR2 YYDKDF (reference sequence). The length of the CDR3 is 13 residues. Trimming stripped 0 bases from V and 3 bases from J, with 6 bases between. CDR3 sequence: CATSREPGYEQYF. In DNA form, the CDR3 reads TGTGCCACCAGCAGAGAGCCCGGCTACGAGCAGTACTTC.